The rows below give T cell receptor beta chains drawn from one sample of a study of blood T cell repertoires in COVID-19. Clones were read by immunoSEQ multiplex PCR, and TCRdb kept only the in-frame ones, dropping some. The table has 150,000 to 250,000 clones, approximately 84% seen once; the top ten hold 6% to 8%. Sequencing was performed on peripheral blood. These receptors all stem from a human donor with acute or convalescent COVID-19. The donor label of this sample is uncertain. Both conserved end residues are part of each CDR3. Fields, in order: J gene, D gene, clone size, V gene, CDR3 DNA, CDR3 protein. D genes are given only for firm matches. Only part of the rows carry a size: once, few, many, or a class if the clone is expanded.

>TRBJ1-6|TRBD1|NA|TRBV9
TGTGCCAGCAGCTACTACAGGGGGGAGAATTCACCCCTCCACTTT
CASSYYRGENSPLHF
>TRBJ2-3|NA|NA|TRBV5-1
TGCGCCAGCAGCTTGGCCAGTGGCACAGATACGCAGTATTTT
CASSLASGTDTQYF
>TRBJ1-1|NA|NA|TRBV29-1
TGCAGCGTTGATTCGGGTCGAGCTTTCTTT
CSVDSGRAFF
>TRBJ2-3|NA|NA|TRBV6-5
TGTGCCAGCTTCACAGGGTCAACAGATACGCAGTATTTT
CASFTGSTDTQYF
>TRBJ1-2|TRBD1|NA|TRBV6-5
TGTGCCAGTACACCTACCGGGGACAGGGGCTATGGCTACACCTTC
CASTPTGDRGYGYTF
>TRBJ2-5|TRBD2|NA|TRBV7-9
TGTGCCAGCAGCACCTCGCTAGCGGGAGGAGAGACCCAGTACTTC
CASSTSLAGGETQYF
>TRBJ1-1|NA|few|TRBV5-1
TGCGCCAGCAGCTTGCCCGACGGGGGAGGCACTGAAGCTTTCTTT
CASSLPDGGGTEAFF
>TRBJ1-1|NA|NA|TRBV7-9
TGTGCCAGCAGCTCACAGGGAATCGAAGCTTTCTTT
CASSSQGIEAFF
>TRBJ1-2|NA|NA|TRBV27
TGTGCCAGCAGCTTCGACAAGAACTATGGCTACACCTTC
CASSFDKNYGYTF
>TRBJ2-1|TRBD1|NA|TRBV29-1
TGCAGCGCCAGGACAGGGCTTGGTAATGAGCAGTTCTTC
CSARTGLGNEQFF
>TRBJ2-7|NA|NA|TRBV4-1
TGCGCCAGCAGCCCGGCCGGGACTGCCTCCTACGAGCAGTACTTC
CASSPAGTASYEQYF
>TRBJ2-3|TRBD2|NA|TRBV18
TGTGCCAGCTCACCAGCGGGAGTTGGAGATACGCAGTATTTT
CASSPAGVGDTQYF
>TRBJ2-7|TRBD1|once|TRBV29-1
TGCAGCGTCAAGCCGGGACAGGGGGCCGACGAGCAGTACTTC
CSVKPGQGADEQYF
>TRBJ2-7|NA|NA|TRBV7-8
TGTGCCAGCAGCTTAGATCTCGCCTACGAGCAGTACTTC
CASSLDLAYEQYF
>TRBJ1-1|NA|NA|TRBV7-9
TGTGCCAGCAGCTTATTCAGGCGAATGAACACTGAAGCTTTCTTT
CASSLFRRMNTEAFF
>TRBJ2-3|NA|NA|TRBV6-5
TGTGCCAGCAGATTGCCCGCCATGGCCGAGTATTTT
CASRLPAMAEYF
>TRBJ1-2|TRBD1|NA|TRBV4-1
TGCGCCAGCAGCCAAGATCCACAGGGGGCGGATGGCTACACCTTC
CASSQDPQGADGYTF
>TRBJ1-5|TRBD1|NA|TRBV18
TGTGCCAGCTCAACTAAACAGGGGTTAGGCAATCAGCCCCAGCATTTT
CASSTKQGLGNQPQHF
>TRBJ1-3|NA|NA|TRBV9
TGTGCCAGCAGCGTAGACCCTCAGGCCTCTGGAAACACCATATATTTT
CASSVDPQASGNTIYF
>TRBJ2-5|TRBD2|NA|TRBV19
TGTGCCAGTAGTATGCGGGGGTCCAGCGGGGGCAGGCAGACCCAGTACTTC
CASSMRGSSGGRQTQYF
>TRBJ2-7|NA|NA|TRBV6-5
TGTGCCAGCAGTTACTTAGGACTTGGGCCCCACGAGCAGTACTTC
CASSYLGLGPHEQYF
>TRBJ1-2|NA|NA|TRBV5-1
TGCGCCAGCAGCCCAGGATGGGGGCCGAGTGGCTACACCTTC
CASSPGWGPSGYTF
>TRBJ1-2|TRBD1|few|TRBV27
TGTGCCAGCAGGTCGACAGGGGTGGTAGGCTACACCTTC
CASRSTGVVGYTF
>TRBJ1-3|NA|few|TRBV2
TGTGCCAGCAGAAGCCCGGGCTCTGGAAACACCATATATTTT
CASRSPGSGNTIYF
>TRBJ2-7|TRBD2|NA|TRBV9
TGTGCCAGCAGCGTTCGAGCGGGAGGGTGGGAGCAGTACTTC
CASSVRAGGWEQYF
>TRBJ2-2|TRBD2|NA|TRBV28
TGTGCCAGCATTCTAGCGGGACAGAACACCGGGGAGCTGTTTTTT
CASILAGQNTGELFF
>TRBJ1-6|TRBD1|NA|TRBV27
TGTGCCAGCAGTCCTACAGGGGGCTCCCGCTATAATTCACCCCTCCACTTT
CASSPTGGSRYNSPLHF
>TRBJ1-1|NA|NA|TRBV11-1
TGTGCCAGCAGCTTAGGACTGCTGAACACTGAAGCTTTCTTT
CASSLGLLNTEAFF
>TRBJ2-3|TRBD2|NA|TRBV7-9
TGTGCCAGCAGCAATCTAGCGGGAGGTTCAGATACGCAGTATTTT
CASSNLAGGSDTQYF
>TRBJ2-5|NA|NA|TRBV21-1
TGTGCCAGCAGCAAAGGATTAAAAGGGGGGGAGGGCACCGAAGAGACCCAGTACTTC
CASSKGLKGGEGTEETQYF
>TRBJ2-2|TRBD2|NA|TRBV7-2
TGTGCCAGCAGCTTAGCACTAGCGGGCGGGGAGCTGTTTTTT
CASSLALAGGELFF
>TRBJ1-2|NA|NA|TRBV6-5
TGTGCCAGCAGCGGGGACATAAACTATGGCTACACCTTC
CASSGDINYGYTF
>TRBJ2-1|TRBD2|NA|TRBV7-9
TGTGCCAGCAGCTTAGGGGGCTCTAGCGGATACAATGAGCAGTTCTTC
CASSLGGSSGYNEQFF